The source of this T cell receptor beta chain is a study of human T cells and chemical hapten exposure. TCRdb ran MiXCR on the RACE reads and lists one entry per CDR3 protein. The data contain tens of thousands of distinct CDR3 sequences, approximately 9.9% of them singletons. Time point here: patch test 3, about 24 weeks after DPC sensitization. Described treatment: therapeutic diphenylcyclopropenone sensitization with weekly scalp DPC. The germline gives CDR1 DFQATT, CDR2 SNEGSKA (reference sequence). Trimming removed 5 bases at V and 0 bases at J, with 14 bases between. This CDR3 has 15 residues. This receptor was identified in a woman aged 25-40 years with alopecia areata. Some clones in this sample may be carry-over from other donors' samples. Specimen: whole blood, collected in connection with sensitization to the hapten diphenylcyclopropenone (DPC). This chain uses TRBV20-1 with TRBJ1-5; unclear D gene. CDR3 sequence (DNA): TGCAGTGCTGCCCAAAGGTTAAATAGCAATCAGCCCCAGCATTTT. Protein product: CSAAQRLNSNQPQHF.